Listed below are T cell receptor beta chains from one sample, sequenced in a study of PD-1 blockade in classical Hodgkin lymphoma. The assay was immunoSEQ multiplex PCR, and TCRdb's table has in-frame clones only and misses some. The table records 90,000 to 100,000 clones, about 77% of them present only once. The starting material was peripheral blood mononuclear cells (PBMCs), obtained before the fourth cycle of nivolumab. These receptors were obtained from a human donor with classical Hodgkin lymphoma. Each CDR3 is given with its conserved first and last residue. The D gene is left open where the match is weak. The size of a clone is reported for some rows only, either as once, few or many, or as a class for expanded clones.

D: NA; size: once; V: TRBV7-8; J: TRBJ1-1; CDR3: CASRDLGGTEAFF; DNA: TGTGCCAGCCGTGATCTGGGTGGCACTGAAGCTTTCTTT
D: NA; size: few; V: TRBV5-6; J: TRBJ1-2; CDR3: CASSPGGYGYTF; DNA: TGTGCCAGCAGCCCCGGGGGCTATGGCTACACCTTC
D: NA; size: NA; V: TRBV6-5; J: TRBJ2-7; CDR3: CASMTGSSYEQYF; DNA: TGTGCCAGCATGACGGGTAGCTCCTACGAGCAGTACTTC
D: NA; size: NA; V: TRBV10-3; J: TRBJ1-6; CDR3: CAISERDEASPLHF; DNA: TGTGCCATCAGTGAGCGGGATGAGGCTTCACCCCTCCACTTT
D: TRBD1; size: NA; V: TRBV2; J: TRBJ1-3; CDR3: CASRDRGNTIYF; DNA: TGTGCCAGCAGGGACAGGGGAAACACCATATATTTT
D: NA; size: few; V: TRBV6-1; J: TRBJ1-5; CDR3: CASKPGSNQPQHF; DNA: TGTGCCAGCAAACCGGGTAGCAATCAGCCCCAGCATTTT
D: TRBD1; size: NA; V: TRBV13; J: TRBJ2-1; CDR3: CASSQDRGSYNEQFF; DNA: TGTGCCAGCAGTCAGGACAGGGGATCCTACAATGAGCAGTTCTTC
D: NA; size: NA; V: TRBV6-5; J: TRBJ2-5; CDR3: CASSYSTSQETQYF; DNA: TGTGCCAGCAGTTACTCGACCAGCCAAGAGACCCAGTACTTC
D: NA; size: NA; V: TRBV4-1; J: TRBJ2-5; CDR3: CASSQVGSQETQYF; DNA: TGCGCCAGCAGCCAAGTGGGCAGCCAAGAGACCCAGTACTTC
D: NA; size: NA; V: TRBV2; J: TRBJ1-2; CDR3: CASSSPDEAGYTF; DNA: TGTGCCAGCAGTTCCCCGGATGAGGCTGGCTACACCTTC
D: NA; size: NA; V: TRBV30; J: TRBJ2-7; CDR3: CAWSVTTYEQYF; DNA: TGTGCCTGGAGTGTCACTACCTACGAGCAGTACTTC
D: TRBD1; size: few; V: TRBV6-5; J: TRBJ2-5; CDR3: CASSYTGGKTQYF; DNA: TGTGCCAGCAGTTACACAGGGGGCAAGACCCAGTACTTC
D: NA; size: NA; V: TRBV5-1; J: TRBJ1-1; CDR3: CASSARQVGTEAFF; DNA: TGCGCCAGCAGCGCTCGACAGGTTGGCACTGAAGCTTTCTTT
D: NA; size: once; V: TRBV5-1; J: TRBJ2-7; CDR3: CASSGTTYEQYF; DNA: TGCGCCAGCAGCGGGACAACCTACGAGCAGTACTTC
D: TRBD1; size: NA; V: TRBV29-1; J: TRBJ1-2; CDR3: CSANGQGYGYTF; DNA: TGCAGCGCCAATGGACAGGGGTATGGCTACACCTTC
D: NA; size: NA; V: TRBV7-2; J: TRBJ2-7; CDR3: CASSLDLYEQYF; DNA: TGTGCCAGCAGCTTGGACCTTTACGAGCAGTACTTC
D: TRBD1; size: many; V: TRBV4-1; J: TRBJ1-3; CDR3: CASSRSKGPGTDTGNTIYF; DNA: TGCGCCAGCAGCCGCTCTAAGGGTCCCGGGACAGACACTGGAAACACCATATATTTT
D: NA; size: NA; V: TRBV6-5; J: TRBJ1-3; CDR3: CASSPGLVSGNTIYF; DNA: TGTGCCAGCAGTCCGGGCCTTGTCTCTGGAAACACCATATATTTT
D: TRBD1; size: NA; V: TRBV7-9; J: TRBJ1-2; CDR3: CASSLEATGGYGYTF; DNA: TGTGCCAGCAGCTTAGAGGCGACAGGGGGCTATGGCTACACCTTC
D: TRBD1; size: NA; V: TRBV28; J: TRBJ2-1; CDR3: CASSLRPGTANEQFF; DNA: TGTGCCAGCAGCCTTAGGCCGGGGACAGCCAATGAGCAGTTCTTC
D: NA; size: NA; V: TRBV5-1; J: TRBJ2-3; CDR3: CASSLGGRSTDTQYF; DNA: TGCGCCAGCAGCTTGGGGGGCAGATCTACAGATACGCAGTATTTT
D: NA; size: NA; V: TRBV18; J: TRBJ2-1; CDR3: CASSPTGTYNEQFF; DNA: TGTGCCAGCTCACCCACGGGAACCTACAATGAGCAGTTCTTC
D: TRBD2; size: NA; V: TRBV7-2; J: TRBJ2-5; CDR3: CASSPGSGGFETQYF; DNA: TGTGCCAGCAGCCCAGGGAGCGGGGGATTCGAGACCCAGTACTTC
D: NA; size: NA; V: TRBV7-9; J: TRBJ2-2; CDR3: CASSTDNWELFF; DNA: TGTGCCAGCAGCACCGATAACTGGGAGCTGTTTTTT
D: TRBD2; size: once; V: TRBV7-9; J: TRBJ2-7; CDR3: CASSLASGSPTYEQYF; DNA: TGTGCCAGCAGCTTAGCTAGCGGGAGTCCCACTTACGAGCAGTACTTC
D: NA; size: few; V: TRBV5-1; J: TRBJ1-2; CDR3: CASSPSGQTNGYTF; DNA: TGCGCCAGCAGCCCTTCCGGACAGACGAATGGCTACACCTTC
D: NA; size: NA; V: TRBV5-4; J: TRBJ2-7; CDR3: CASSLGGASYEQYF; DNA: TGTGCCAGCAGCCTAGGGGGGGCTTCCTACGAGCAGTACTTC
D: NA; size: NA; V: TRBV6-5; J: TRBJ2-4; CDR3: CASSTRTAKNIQYF; DNA: TGTGCCAGCAGTACCCGGACAGCCAAAAACATTCAGTACTTC
D: TRBD2; size: NA; V: TRBV11-2; J: TRBJ2-7; CDR3: CASSLDRASGVSGYEQYF; DNA: TGTGCCAGCAGCTTAGATCGAGCTAGCGGGGTATCAGGCTACGAGCAGTACTTC
D: NA; size: few; V: TRBV2; J: TRBJ1-4; CDR3: CASAYTNEKLFF; DNA: TGTGCCAGCGCTTATACTAATGAAAAACTGTTTTTT
D: NA; size: many; V: TRBV12-5; J: TRBJ2-2; CDR3: CASGHPTVRNTGELFF; DNA: TGTGCTAGTGGTCACCCGACAGTTAGAAACACCGGGGAGCTGTTTTTT
D: NA; size: NA; V: TRBV28; J: TRBJ1-1; CDR3: CASSLTWGEVTEAFF; DNA: TGTGCCAGCAGTTTAACGTGGGGTGAGGTCACTGAAGCTTTCTTT
D: NA; size: NA; V: TRBV5-1; J: TRBJ2-5; CDR3: CASSRDQQETQYF; DNA: TGCGCCAGCAGCCGGGACCAACAAGAGACCCAGTACTTC
D: TRBD1; size: few; V: TRBV7-2; J: TRBJ1-2; CDR3: CASSRDSTNYGYTF; DNA: TGTGCCAGCAGCCGGGACAGCACTAACTATGGCTACACCTTC
D: NA; size: NA; V: TRBV18; J: TRBJ1-4; CDR3: CASSPQPDRAEKLFF; DNA: TGTGCCAGCTCACCTCAACCCGACAGAGCAGAAAAACTGTTTTTT
D: NA; size: NA; V: TRBV27; J: TRBJ1-6; CDR3: CASSLSPGSYNSPLHF; DNA: TGTGCCAGCAGTTTATCCCCAGGGTCCTATAATTCACCCCTCCACTTT
D: TRBD2; size: once; V: TRBV10-1; J: TRBJ2-2; CDR3: CASTRNHQTLAGRDTGELFF; DNA: TGCGCCAGCACCCGAAACCACCAGACACTAGCCGGGAGGGATACCGGGGAGCTGTTTTTT
D: NA; size: NA; V: TRBV2; J: TRBJ2-7; CDR3: CASSLIWRTYEQYF; DNA: TGTGCCAGCAGCTTGATCTGGAGGACCTACGAGCAGTACTTC
D: NA; size: NA; V: TRBV29-1; J: TRBJ1-2; CDR3: CSVLTPNYGYTF; DNA: TGCAGCGTGTTAACACCTAACTATGGCTACACCTTC
D: TRBD2; size: NA; V: TRBV10-3; J: TRBJ2-3; CDR3: CAISRGGAETDTQYF; DNA: TGTGCCATCAGTCGCGGGGGGGCCGAAACAGATACGCAGTATTTT
D: NA; size: NA; V: TRBV10-3; J: TRBJ2-7; CDR3: CAISPGDYEQYF; DNA: TGTGCCATCAGCCCTGGAGATTACGAGCAGTACTTC
D: NA; size: few; V: TRBV5-5; J: TRBJ2-5; CDR3: CASSLVRETQYF; DNA: TGTGCCAGCAGCTTGGTACGAGAGACCCAGTACTTC
D: NA; size: NA; V: TRBV19; J: TRBJ2-1; CDR3: CASSIDTSYNEQFF; DNA: TGTGCCAGTAGTATAGACACCTCCTACAATGAGCAGTTCTTC
D: NA; size: NA; V: TRBV10-3; J: TRBJ1-3; CDR3: CAISEFRAGVPGNTIYF; DNA: TGTGCCATCAGTGAATTTCGGGCAGGGGTACCTGGAAACACCATATATTTT
D: TRBD1; size: NA; V: TRBV6-5; J: TRBJ2-7; CDR3: CASSYLTGGSYEQYF; DNA: TGTGCCAGCAGTTACCTAACAGGGGGCTCCTACGAGCAGTACTTC
D: TRBD1; size: NA; V: TRBV10-3; J: TRBJ2-5; CDR3: CAISGDRAKTQYF; DNA: TGTGCCATCAGTGGGGACAGGGCAAAGACCCAGTACTTC
D: TRBD2; size: NA; V: TRBV4-3; J: TRBJ2-1; CDR3: CASSPSIHIGTSGRGDEQFF; DNA: TGCGCCAGCAGCCCCAGTATTCATATTGGGACTAGCGGGAGGGGTGATGAGCAGTTCTTC
D: NA; size: NA; V: TRBV5-6; J: TRBJ2-1; CDR3: CASSLPYLLGNEQFF; DNA: TGTGCCAGCAGCTTACCCTATTTATTAGGCAATGAGCAGTTCTTC
D: TRBD1; size: few; V: TRBV12-5; J: TRBJ2-5; CDR3: CASGLALGTGGEETQYF; DNA: TGTGCTAGTGGTTTGGCTCTAGGGACAGGGGGCGAAGAGACCCAGTACTTC
D: TRBD1; size: few; V: TRBV5-6; J: TRBJ2-2; CDR3: CASSRDRGLTGELFF; DNA: TGTGCCAGCAGCCGAGACAGGGGGCTCACCGGGGAGCTGTTTTTT
D: NA; size: NA; V: TRBV28; J: TRBJ1-2; CDR3: CASSFPPDYGYTF; DNA: TGTGCCAGCAGTTTCCCTCCGGACTATGGCTACACCTTC
D: NA; size: NA; V: TRBV7-6; J: TRBJ2-2; CDR3: CASSFTGTSDTGELFF; DNA: TGTGCCAGCAGCTTTACAGGGACCAGTGACACCGGGGAGCTGTTTTTT
D: TRBD1; size: NA; V: TRBV7-9; J: TRBJ2-7; CDR3: CASSSRTGVITYEQYF; DNA: TGTGCCAGCAGCAGCCGGACAGGGGTTATTACCTACGAGCAGTACTTC
D: NA; size: NA; V: TRBV19; J: TRBJ2-3; CDR3: CASDPTGNADTQYF; DNA: TGTGCCAGCGACCCGACAGGTAACGCAGATACGCAGTATTTT
D: TRBD2; size: few; V: TRBV4-1; J: TRBJ2-3; CDR3: CASSQAAVVGGSTSPVYTQYF; DNA: TGCGCCAGCAGCCAAGCGGCGGTCGTCGGGGGGTCTACTTCCCCCGTATATACGCAGTATTTT
D: NA; size: NA; V: TRBV29-1; J: TRBJ2-7; CDR3: CSVETPSYEQYF; DNA: TGCAGCGTGGAGACTCCCTCCTACGAGCAGTACTTC
D: NA; size: few; V: TRBV14; J: TRBJ1-1; CDR3: CASSPLLSGDTEAFF; DNA: TGTGCCAGCAGCCCCCTTCTATCAGGGGATACTGAAGCTTTCTTT